This passage covers 21 T cell receptor beta chains from one sample sequenced in a study of cytomegalovirus exposure and HLA in healthy donors. This PCR relied on a set of 60 Vbeta primers and 13 Jbeta primers. This table comes from immunoSEQ multiplex PCR, and its TCRdb copy is limited to in-frame clones, with some not included. The sample has about 180,000 clones; about four fifths are singletons. Source material: PBMCs. The receptors derive from a male donor in good health and CMV-seronegative.

The chain combines TRBV18 with TRBJ1-2; perhaps TRBD1 as D (6 bases). This CDR3 has 15 amino acids. Trimming pared 4 bases from V and 3 bases from J, leaving 15 bases between. Germline V gene sequence: CDR1 KGHSH, CDR2 LQKENI. The chain's CDR3 is CASSLSDRIYYGYTF. The CDR3 DNA is TGTGCCAGCTCACTAAGCGACAGGATCTACTATGGCTACACCTTC.

The CDR3 region has the DNA TGTGCCAGCAGTTACTCGGGGGCAGGGGTAAACTATGGCTACACCTTC. Amino acids: CASSYSGAGVNYGYTF. The J gene is TRBJ1-2, the V gene TRBV6-5; perhaps TRBD1 as D (6 bases). Trimming took 0 bases from V and 2 from J, leaving 13 bases between them. Germline CDR1 MNHEY, CDR2 SVGAGI. This CDR3 region has 16 residues.

This sequence joins TRBV4-1 and TRBJ1-1; D might be TRBD1 (5 bases). This CDR3 contains 15 residues. Trimming left V 4 bases short and J 0 bases short, with 12 bases between. Germline lookup yields CDR1 MGHRA and CDR2 YSYEKL. The CDR3 bases are TGCGCCAGCAGCCCCCGCGGACAATTGAACACTGAAGCTTTCTTT. This encodes CASSPRGQLNTEAFF.

The rearrangement joins TRBV19 to TRBJ1-2; TRBD1 matches 8 bases. V shed 3 bases and J 7 bases; nucleotides not matched to a gene: 7. Germline assignment: CDR1 LNHDA and CDR2 SQIVND (reference sequence). This CDR3 region has 14 residues. In DNA, the CDR3 is TGTGCCAGTAGTATTTCTCCAGGGGGCCGTGGCTACACCTTC. Protein: CASSISPGGRGYTF.

This clone was detected once. The rearrangement links TRBV11-2 to TRBJ1-2, with unresolved D. Germline lookup yields CDR1 SGHAT and CDR2 FQNNGV. V was trimmed by 0 bases and J by 8 bases, leaving 7 bases between them. The CDR3 is 12 residues long. In DNA, the CDR3 is TGTGCCAGCAGCTTAGACTCGCGGGGCTACACCTTC. The encoded protein is CASSLDSRGYTF. Filled out from reference TRBV11-2 and TRBJ1-2, the complete variable domain reads EAGVAQSPRYKIIEKRQSVAFWCNPISGHATLYWYQQILGQGPKLLIQFQNNGVVDDSQLPKDRFSAERLKGVDSTLKIQPAKLEDSAVYLCASSLDSRGYTFGSGTRLTVV.

This sequence joins TRBV6-6 and TRBJ1-5; 9 bases fit TRBD1. Trimming at V came to 6 bases and at J to 0 bases, leaving 6 bases not matched to a gene. Germline assignment: CDR1 MNHNY and CDR2 SVGAGI (reference sequence). The length of the CDR3 is 16 residues. The CDR3 spells CASSEQGAYSNQPQHF. The CDR3 region has the DNA TGTGCCAGCAGCGAACAGGGGGCATATAGCAATCAGCCCCAGCATTTT.

The chain couples TRBV4-3 to TRBJ2-1; perhaps TRBD2 as D (6 bases). Trimming stripped 0 bases from V and 8 bases from J, with 11 bases between. This CDR3 region has 14 residues. The germline V gene encodes CDR1 LGHNA and CDR2 YSLEER. The CDR3 DNA is TGCGCCAGCAGCCAAGATGGGACTGGGGATGAGCAGTTCTTC. Amino acids: CASSQDGTGDEQFF.

This sequence joins TRBV6-5 and TRBJ2-5; D gene uncertain. With the DNA end fitting TRBJ2-7 better, the J assignment may be wrong. The CDR3 consists of 13 residues. Germline-derived CDR1 and CDR2 are MNHEY and SVGAGI. This CDR3 reads CASSYSNSYEQYF. CDR3 DNA: TGTGCCAGCAGTTACTCAAACAGCTACGAGCAGTACTTC.

The chain employs TRBV19 and TRBJ2-1; D might be TRBD2 (6 bases). CDR3 length equals 17 residues. Germline V CDR1 and CDR2: LNHDA, SQIVND (reference sequence). The germline V and J ends were trimmed by 7 bases and 5 bases, with 24 bases remaining between them. For the CDR3, the DNA is TGTGCCAGTACCCTACTAGCTTCGAGGGAAACCCACAATGAGCAGTTCTTC. Translated: CASTLLASRETHNEQFF. Filled out from reference TRBV19 and TRBJ2-1, the complete variable domain reads DGGITQSPKYLFRKEGQNVTLSCEQNLNHDAMYWYRQDPGQGLRLIYYSQIVNDFQKGDIAEGYSVSREKKESFPLTVTSAQKNPTAFYLCASTLLASRETHNEQFFGPGTRLTVL.

This clone was counted only a few times. The sample contains more than one DNA sequence encoding this CDR3. The chain has TRBV30 and TRBJ1-2; D gene uncertain. Germline V CDR1 and CDR2: GTSNPN, SVGIG (reference sequence). Trimming removed 0 bases at V and 2 bases at J, with 7 bases between. The CDR3 extends over 13 amino acids. The CDR3 is CAWSVSVNYGYTF. In DNA, the CDR3 is TGTGCCTGGAGTGTTTCCGTGAACTATGGCTACACCTTC.

This clone has more than one count but fewer than ten. The V call is TRBV7-9, the J call TRBJ2-6, with 7 positions matching TRBD2. CDR3 size: 18 residues. Germline loops: CDR1 SEHNR, CDR2 FQNEAQ (reference sequence). Trimming took 8 bases from V and 0 from J; bases not matched to a gene: 13. CDR3 DNA sequence: TGTGCCAGCGGGGTGGGACTACCGGTAGGCTCTGGGGCCAACGTCCTGACTTTC. It is translated as CASGVGLPVGSGANVLTF. Filled out from reference TRBV7-9 and TRBJ2-6, the complete variable domain reads DTGVSQNPRHKITKRGQNVTFRCDPISEHNRLYWYRQTLGQGPEFLTYFQNEAQLEKSRLLSDRFSAERPKGSFSTLEIQRTEQGDSAMYLCASGVGLPVGSGANVLTFGAGSRLTVL.

The chain recombines TRBV28 with TRBJ1-5; 7 nucleotides agree with TRBD1. Germline-derived CDR1 and CDR2 are MDHEN and SYDVKM. There are 17 residues in the CDR3. J was trimmed by 3 bases and V by 2 bases; bases with no gene match: 10. The CDR3 DNA follows: TGTGCCAGCAGTTTAGCCGAGGGACAGCTATCCAATCAGCCCCAGCATTTT. Its translation is CASSLAEGQLSNQPQHF.

This clone was picked up one time. The V gene is TRBV2, the J gene TRBJ1-3; D is undetermined. Germline V lookup: CDR1 SNHLY, CDR2 FYNNEI. The CDR3 totals 14 residues. The V gene lost 7 bases and the J gene lost 5 bases, with 15 bases spanning the gap. CDR3 region: CASMRPAYRNTIYF. The DNA of the CDR3 is TGTGCCAGCATGAGGCCAGCTTATAGAAACACCATATATTTT.

The rearrangement uses TRBV6-5 and TRBJ1-3, with D maybe TRBD1 (5 bases). Germline CDR1 reads MNHEY; CDR2 reads SVGAGI. The length of the CDR3 is 12 residues. Trimming left V 5 bases short and J 10 bases short, with 12 bases between. This CDR3 reads CASSLQGMTIYF. CDR3 nucleotide sequence: TGTGCCAGCAGTCTCCAGGGTATGACCATATATTTT.

In its sample, this clone was seen many times. The V call is TRBV30, the J call TRBJ1-1; D may be TRBD1 (5 bases). Germline V gene sequence: CDR1 GTSNPN, CDR2 SVGIG (reference sequence). V was clipped by 6 bases and J by 4 bases, with 15 bases between them. The CDR3 is 13 residues long. In DNA, the CDR3 is TGTGCCTGTAAGGGCCCCGGGGGCACTGAAGCTTTCTTT. This codes for CACKGPGGTEAFF.

J is TRBJ1-1 and V is TRBV6-5, with unresolved D. Germline assignment: CDR1 MNHEY and CDR2 SVGAGI. Trimming shortened V by 1 base and J by 3 bases, and 12 bases separated the two germline ends. This CDR3 comprises 15 residues. The CDR3 nucleotides read TGTGCCAGCAGTTACTTGCGAGGTATTGACACTGAAGCTTTCTTT. This encodes CASSYLRGIDTEAFF.

V gene TRBV7-9 combines with J gene TRBJ2-1; D gene ambiguous. The CDR3 contains 15 residues. Deletions cut 1 base from V and 3 bases from J, with 10 bases between. Germline lookup yields CDR1 SEHNR and CDR2 FQNEAQ (reference sequence). The CDR3 DNA is TGTGCCAGCAGCTTAGAGCTTCCTAGCTACAATGAGCAGTTCTTC. This codes for CASSLELPSYNEQFF.

The chain combines TRBV9 with TRBJ2-1; 8 positions match TRBD2. The CDR3 loop spans 16 amino acids. Trimming at V came to 4 bases and at J to 5 bases, leaving 11 bases not matched to a gene. Looked up from germline, CDR1 is SGDLS and CDR2 is YYNGEE. The CDR3 reads CASSPLRAGDHNEQFF. Here the CDR3 DNA reads TGTGCCAGCAGCCCTCTGAGAGCGGGGGACCACAATGAGCAGTTCTTC. Complete variable domain (other parts from reference TRBV9 and TRBJ2-1): DSGVTQTPKHLITATGQRVTLRCSPRSGDLSVYWYQQSLDQGLQFLIQYYNGEERAKGNILERFSAQQFPDLHSELNLSSLELGDSALYFCASSPLRAGDHNEQFFGPGTRLTVL.

This chain's CDR3 is CAISESGQGAHNEQFF. The DNA of the CDR3 is TGTGCCATCAGTGAGTCAGGCCAGGGGGCCCACAATGAGCAGTTCTTC. The chain recombines TRBV10-3 with TRBJ2-1; TRBD1 agrees at 8 bases. After removal of 0 bases from V and 5 bases from J, the junction contained 6 bases not matched to a gene. From germline, CDR1 is ENHRY and CDR2 SYGVKD. This CDR3 is 16 amino acids long.

The chain carries TRBV7-9 and TRBJ1-4; the D is unclear. This CDR3 contains 14 residues. The V end lost 3 bases, the J end lost 0 bases, and 5 bases lay between the germline ends. Germline lookup yields CDR1 SEHNR and CDR2 FQNEAQ (reference sequence). CDR3 nucleotide sequence: TGTGCCAGCAGCTTTATTGCAACTAATGAAAAACTGTTTTTT. Encoded protein: CASSFIATNEKLFF.

J is TRBJ1-5 and V is TRBV11-2; tentatively, D is TRBD1 (6 bases). V was clipped by 5 bases and J by 1 base, with 12 bases between them. The CDR3 runs 15 residues. Germline CDR1 SGHAT, CDR2 FQNNGV. The CDR3 region has the DNA TGTGCCAGCAGCGCAACAGGGATGAGCAATCAGCCCCAGCATTTT. It yields the protein CASSATGMSNQPQHF. Full variable domain (missing parts from reference TRBV11-2 and TRBJ1-5): EAGVAQSPRYKIIEKRQSVAFWCNPISGHATLYWYQQILGQGPKLLIQFQNNGVVDDSQLPKDRFSAERLKGVDSTLKIQPAKLEDSAVYLCASSATGMSNQPQHFGDGTRLSIL.